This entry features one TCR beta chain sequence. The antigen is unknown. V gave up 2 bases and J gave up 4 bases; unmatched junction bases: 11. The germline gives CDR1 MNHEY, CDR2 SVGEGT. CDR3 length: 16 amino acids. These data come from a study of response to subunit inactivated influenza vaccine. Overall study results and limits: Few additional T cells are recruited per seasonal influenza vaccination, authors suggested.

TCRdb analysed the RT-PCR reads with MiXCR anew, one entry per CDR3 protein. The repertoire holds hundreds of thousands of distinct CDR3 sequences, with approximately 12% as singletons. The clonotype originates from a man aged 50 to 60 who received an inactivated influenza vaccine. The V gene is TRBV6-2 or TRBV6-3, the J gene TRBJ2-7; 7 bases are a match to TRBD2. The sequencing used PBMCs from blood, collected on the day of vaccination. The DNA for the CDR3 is TGTGCCAGCAGTTACCCCTGGAGGGAGGGAACGTACGAGCAGTACTTC. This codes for CASSYPWREGTYEQYF.